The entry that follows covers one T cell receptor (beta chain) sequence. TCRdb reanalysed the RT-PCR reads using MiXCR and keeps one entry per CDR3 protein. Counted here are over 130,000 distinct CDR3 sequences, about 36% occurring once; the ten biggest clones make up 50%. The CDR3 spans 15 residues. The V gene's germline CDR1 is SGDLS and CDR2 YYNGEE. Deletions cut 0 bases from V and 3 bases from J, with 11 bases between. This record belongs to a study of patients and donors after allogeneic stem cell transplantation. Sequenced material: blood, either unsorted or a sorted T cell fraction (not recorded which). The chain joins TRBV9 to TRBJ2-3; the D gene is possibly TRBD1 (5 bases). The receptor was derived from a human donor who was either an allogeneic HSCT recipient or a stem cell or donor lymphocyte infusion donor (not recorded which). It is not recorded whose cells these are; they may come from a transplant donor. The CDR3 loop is CASSVGRQPTDTQYF. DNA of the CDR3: TGTGCCAGCAGCGTAGGAAGACAGCCGACAGATACGCAGTATTTT. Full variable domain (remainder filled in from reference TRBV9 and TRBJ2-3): DSGVTQTPKHLITATGQRVTLRCSPRSGDLSVYWYQQSLDQGLQFLIQYYNGEERAKGNILERFSAQQFPDLHSELNLSSLELGDSALYFCASSVGRQPTDTQYFGPGTRLTVL.